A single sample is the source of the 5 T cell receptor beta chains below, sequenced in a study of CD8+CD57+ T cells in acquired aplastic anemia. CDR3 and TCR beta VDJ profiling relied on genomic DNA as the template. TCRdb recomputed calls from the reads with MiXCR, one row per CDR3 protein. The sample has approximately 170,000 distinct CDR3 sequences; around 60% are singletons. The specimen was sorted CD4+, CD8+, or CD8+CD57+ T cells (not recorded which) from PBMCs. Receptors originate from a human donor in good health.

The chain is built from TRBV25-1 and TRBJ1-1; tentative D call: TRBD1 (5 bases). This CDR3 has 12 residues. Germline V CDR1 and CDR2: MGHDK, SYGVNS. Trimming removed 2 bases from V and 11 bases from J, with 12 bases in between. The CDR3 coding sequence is TGTGCCAGCAGTGAAGGGGCCGGGTCGGCTTTCTTT. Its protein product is CASSEGAGSAFF.

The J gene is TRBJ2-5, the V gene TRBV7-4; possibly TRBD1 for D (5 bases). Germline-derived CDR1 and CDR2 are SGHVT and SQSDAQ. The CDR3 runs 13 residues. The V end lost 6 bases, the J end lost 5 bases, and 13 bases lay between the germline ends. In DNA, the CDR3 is TGTGCCAGCAGTTTATTCCAGGGCGAGACCCAGTACTTC. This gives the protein CASSLFQGETQYF.

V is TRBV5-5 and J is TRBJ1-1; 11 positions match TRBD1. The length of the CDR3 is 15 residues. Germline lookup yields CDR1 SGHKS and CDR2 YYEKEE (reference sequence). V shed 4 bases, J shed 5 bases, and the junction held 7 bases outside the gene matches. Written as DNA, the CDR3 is TGTGCCAGCAGCCCGAGGACAGGGGGCCTAACTGAAGCTTTCTTT. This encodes CASSPRTGGLTEAFF.

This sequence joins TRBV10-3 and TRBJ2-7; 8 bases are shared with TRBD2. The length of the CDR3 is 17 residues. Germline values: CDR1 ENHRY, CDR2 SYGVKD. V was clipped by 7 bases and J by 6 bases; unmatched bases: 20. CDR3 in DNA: TGTGCCATCACTTCTGGGGCCACTAGCGGAGCCCGAGGCGAGCAGTACTTC. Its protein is CAITSGATSGARGEQYF.

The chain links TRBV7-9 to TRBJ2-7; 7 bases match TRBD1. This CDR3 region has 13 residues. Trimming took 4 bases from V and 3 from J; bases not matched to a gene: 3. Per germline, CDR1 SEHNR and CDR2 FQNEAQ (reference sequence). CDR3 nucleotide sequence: TGTGCCAGCAGCTCCCGGACAGGCTACGAGCAGTACTTC. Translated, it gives CASSSRTGYEQYF.